The sequence of this T cell receptor beta chain was determined in a study of response to subunit inactivated influenza vaccine. TCRdb ran MiXCR on the RT-PCR reads and lists one entry per CDR3 protein. The sample includes roughly 500,000 distinct CDR3 sequences, around 25% of them seen just once. V shed 4 bases and J 0 bases; nucleotides not matched to a gene: 12. Germline V gene data show CDR1 as DFQATT and CDR2 as SNEGSKA (reference sequence). There are 19 residues in the CDR3. These data also featured in a second study, about T cells expressing NK-cell markers. According to that study: Template switching by 5'RACE with UMIs generated the TCR beta cDNA. One of the eight sequenced donors was seronegative, whereas the other seven were HCMV-seropositive. For several experiments, T cell sorting was restricted to the alpha-beta TCR population by means of an anti-gamma-delta TCR antibody. Certain NKG2C+ T cell clones were expanded, and their HCMV specificity remained unclear.

The J gene is TRBJ2-1, the V gene TRBV20-1; 13 nucleotides match TRBD2. This clonotype originated in a man aged 45-65 years who received an inactivated influenza vaccine. Source: CD4+ T cells sorted from PBMCs, taken 11 to 12 days after vaccination. The CDR3 DNA sequence: TGCAGTGCTAAAGGACTAGCGGGGGCCCGATTCAGCTCCTACAATGAGCAGTTCTTC. Translated: CSAKGLAGARFSSYNEQFF.